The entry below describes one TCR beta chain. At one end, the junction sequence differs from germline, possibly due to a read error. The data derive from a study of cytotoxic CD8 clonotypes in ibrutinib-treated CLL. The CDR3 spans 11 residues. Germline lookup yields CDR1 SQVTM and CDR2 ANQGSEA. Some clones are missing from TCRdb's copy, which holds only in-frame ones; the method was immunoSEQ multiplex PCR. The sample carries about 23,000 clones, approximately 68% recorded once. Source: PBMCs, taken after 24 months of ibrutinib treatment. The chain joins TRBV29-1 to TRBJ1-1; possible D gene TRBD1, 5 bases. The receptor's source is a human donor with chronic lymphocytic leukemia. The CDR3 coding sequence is TGCAACGTTGCAGTAGGGGCTGAAGCTTTCTTT. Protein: CNVAVGAEAFF.